Shown below are 31 T cell receptor beta chains from a single sample sequenced in a study of T-cell reconstitution after alpha-beta-depleted transplantation in children. A library of TCRbeta sequences, prepared with unique molecular identifiers, was generated. TCRdb re-called the PCR reads with MiXCR, one entry per CDR3 protein. The sample shows about 250,000 distinct CDR3 sequences, 20% to 30% of them seen only once. The sequencing here drew on PBMCs, mostly from graft donor cells, taken 360 days after TCRalphabeta/CD19-depleted stem cell transplant. These TCRs come from a female patient younger than 10 who had a stem cell transplant for congenital amegakaryocytic thrombocytopenia, so the T cells may come from the graft donor.

The rearrangement joins TRBV28 to TRBJ2-5; possibly TRBD1 for D (5 bases). The length of the CDR3 is 15 residues. The ends were cut back, 6 bases at V and 2 bases at J, with 16 bases in the middle. Germline CDR1 is MDHEN and CDR2 is SYDVKM. This chain's CDR3 is CASRPTPGIQETQYF. The CDR3 DNA reads as TGTGCCAGCAGACCAACCCCAGGGATTCAAGAGACCCAGTACTTC. The whole variable domain, filled in from reference TRBV28 and TRBJ2-5, reads DVKVTQSSRYLVKRTGEKVFLECVQDMDHENMFWYRQDPGLGLRLIYFSYDVKMKEKGDIPEGYSVSREKKERFSLILESASTNQTSMYLCASRPTPGIQETQYFGPGTRLLVL.

This clonotype was seen a single time. V gene TRBV11-1 combines with J gene TRBJ1-6, with D perhaps TRBD1 (6 bases). The germline CDR1 and CDR2 sequences are SGHAT and FQDESV (reference sequence). V shed 8 bases and J shed 8 bases, with 16 bases lying between them. This CDR3 spans 14 amino acids. The CDR3 region is CASAWGGADSPLHF. CDR3 sequence (DNA): TGTGCCAGCGCGTGGGGGGGGGCTGATTCACCCCTCCACTTT.

This clonotype was recorded many times. The V call is TRBV4-3, the J call TRBJ1-4; no clear D gene. The CDR3 has 16 amino acids. Germline lookup yields CDR1 LGHNA and CDR2 YSLEER. Trimming took off 0 bases at V and 8 bases at J, with 16 bases between the two ends. The CDR3, as DNA: TGCGCCAGCAGCCAAGATGTTTTAACGAAAGGGGAAAAACTGTTTTTT. This encodes CASSQDVLTKGEKLFF.

The rearrangement joins TRBV7-2 to TRBJ2-5; 10 bases are a match to TRBD1. Germline loops: CDR1 SGHTA, CDR2 FQGNSA. This CDR3 has 15 amino acids. Unmatched junction bases numbered 6, after V lost 5 bases and J lost 3 bases. As DNA, the CDR3 is TGTGCCAGCAGCACGGTCGGGACAGGGGAAGAGACCCAGTACTTC. Translating gives CASSTVGTGEETQYF.

This clonotype was detected only a few times. The chain employs TRBV12-3 or TRBV12-4 and TRBJ2-3, with 9 bases aligning to TRBD2. The CDR3 runs to 16 residues. Unmatched junction bases numbered 6, after V lost 3 bases and J lost 2 bases. CDR3 sequence (DNA): TGTGCCAGCAGTTTGTTCGGACTAGCGTACACAGATACGCAGTATTTT. Amino acid sequence: CASSLFGLAYTDTQYF.

The rearrangement uses TRBV12-3 or TRBV12-4 and TRBJ2-1; 8 bases map to TRBD2. V trimming: 5 bases; J trimming: 5 bases; junction bases outside the gene matches: 8. CDR3 length: 15 residues. CDR3 loop: CASSPQLAVHNEQFF. Here the CDR3 DNA reads TGTGCCAGCAGTCCGCAACTAGCGGTTCACAATGAGCAGTTCTTC.

This clonotype was counted ten times or more. The chain recombines TRBV29-1 with TRBJ2-3, with 9 bases matching TRBD1. V was pared by 6 bases and J by 4 bases, with 8 bases of the junction left unmatched. The CDR3 spans 14 residues. CDR1 SQVTM and CDR2 ANQGSEA come from the germline V gene. In DNA form, the CDR3 reads TGCAGCGTGACTCTGACAGGGGGTTCAGATACGCAGTATTTT. Its translation: CSVTLTGGSDTQYF.

V gene TRBV5-1 combines with J gene TRBJ2-3; D call uncertain. The V gene lost 4 bases and the J gene lost 1 base, with 10 bases spanning the gap. This CDR3 has 14 residues. From germline, CDR1 is SGHRS and CDR2 YFSETQ. The CDR3 reads CASSTIAGTDTQYF. In DNA, the CDR3 is TGCGCCAGCAGCACAATTGCGGGCACAGATACGCAGTATTTT.

This chain uses TRBV7-9 with TRBJ2-5; D gene ambiguous. V lost 1 base, J lost 6 bases, and 0 bases lay in between. Looked up from germline, CDR1 is SEHNR and CDR2 is FQNEAQ (reference sequence). The CDR3 covers 10 residues. The CDR3 DNA follows: TGTGCCAGCAGCTTAGAGACCCAGTACTTC. Protein sequence: CASSLETQYF. The full variable domain, in which reference TRBV7-9 and TRBJ2-5 provide the parts outside the CDR3, is DTGVSQNPRHKITKRGQNVTFRCDPISEHNRLYWYRQTLGQGPEFLTYFQNEAQLEKSRLLSDRFSAERPKGSFSTLEIQRTEQGDSAMYLCASSLETQYFGPGTRLLVL.

The chain uses TRBV12-3 or TRBV12-4 and TRBJ2-5, with 7 bases matching TRBD1. The length of the CDR3 is 13 residues. Trimming took 7 bases from V and 5 from J; bases not matched to a gene: 7. The CDR3 loop reads CASTERGLETQYF. The CDR3 DNA is TGTGCCAGCACCGAAAGGGGGCTCGAGACCCAGTACTTC.

The chain links TRBV4-3 to TRBJ1-1, with unresolved D. Trimming pared 4 bases from V and 8 bases from J, leaving 14 bases between. Germline-derived CDR1 and CDR2 are LGHNA and YSLEER. The CDR3 sequence is 13 residues long. CDR3 sequence: CASSRARTSEAFF. As DNA, the CDR3 is TGCGCCAGCAGCCGGGCGCGGACCAGCGAAGCTTTCTTT.

This clonotype was detected a few times. V is TRBV7-6 and J is TRBJ2-3; TRBD2 matches 8 bases. J gave up 2 bases and V 5 bases, and 9 bases lay outside the gene matches. The CDR3 runs to 16 residues. CDR1 is SGHVS and CDR2 is FNYEAQ in the germline V gene. The CDR3 DNA is TGTGCCAGCAGCCCGCGGGGGGCGATTTTCACAGATACGCAGTATTTT. Amino acid sequence: CASSPRGAIFTDTQYF. The complete variable domain, with remaining parts taken from reference TRBV7-6 and TRBJ2-3, reads GAGVSQSPRYKVTKRGQDVALRCDPISGHVSLYWYRQALGQGPEFLTYFNYEAQQDKSGLPNDRFSAERPEGSISTLTIQRTEQRDSAMYRCASSPRGAIFTDTQYFGPGTRLTVL.

CDR3 nucleotides: TGTGCCATCAGGGCGGAGGATTCGGTAGCCACAGATACGCAGTATTTT. Encoded protein: CAIRAEDSVATDTQYF. The gene calls are TRBV10-3 and TRBJ2-3; TRBD2 might be the D (5 bases). V was trimmed by 6 bases and J by 2 bases, leaving 18 bases between them. This CDR3 comprises 16 residues. Germline CDR1 reads ENHRY; CDR2 reads SYGVKD.

This clonotype was observed a few times. The V call is TRBV12-3 or TRBV12-4, the J call TRBJ2-2; the match to TRBD2 covers 12 bases. The length of the CDR3 is 16 residues. Unmatched junction bases numbered 3, after V lost 3 bases and J lost 4 bases. The CDR3 coding sequence is TGTGCCAGCAGTTTTTGGGGACTAGCGGGCACCGGGGAGCTGTTTTTT. It codes for CASSFWGLAGTGELFF.

The chain is built from TRBV6-2 or TRBV6-3 and TRBJ1-1, with 8 bases fitting TRBD1. There are 13 residues in the CDR3. V gave up 2 bases and J gave up 5 bases; unmatched junction bases: 1. Germline CDR1 is MNHEY and CDR2 is SVGEGT. In nucleotides, the CDR3 is TGTGCCAGCAGTTACAGGACAGGGACTGAAGCTTTCTTT. Translating gives CASSYRTGTEAFF.

This chain's CDR3 is CSARDPWGSGSAYTQYF. DNA of the CDR3: TGCAGTGCTAGAGATCCTTGGGGTAGCGGGAGCGCATATACGCAGTATTTT. This rearrangement joins TRBV20-1 to TRBJ2-3; the match to TRBD2 covers 9 bases. Trimming took 0 bases from V and 7 from J; bases not matched to a gene: 14. From germline, CDR1 is DFQATT and CDR2 SNEGSKA (reference sequence). This CDR3 region has 17 residues.

The table lists this clonotype with a few counts. The chain employs TRBV5-1 and TRBJ1-2, with unresolved D. This CDR3 has 14 residues. The germline gives CDR1 SGHRS, CDR2 YFSETQ. V lost 1 base to trimming and J lost 2 bases, with 9 bases between them. The CDR3 here is CASSLLPGNYGYTF. In DNA, the CDR3 is TGCGCCAGCAGCTTGCTTCCGGGCAACTATGGCTACACCTTC.

With regard to this clonotype: With a much larger clone just one base away, this may be a read error. The rearrangement uses TRBV2 and TRBJ2-1, with D uncertain. There are 11 residues in the CDR3. Germline assignment: CDR1 SNHLY and CDR2 FYNNEI. For the CDR3, the DNA is TGTACCAGCAATGATGTTCCCGAGCAGTTCTTC. It specifies CTSNDVPEQFF.

This sequence joins TRBV5-6 and TRBJ2-3; D is unclear. This CDR3 is 16 amino acids long. V was pared by 0 bases and J by 3 bases, with 14 bases between. CDR1 and CDR2 (germline): SGHDT, YYEEEE. The CDR3, as DNA: TGTGCCAGCAGCTTGGTTATCAGAGAAAGTACAGATACGCAGTATTTT. Translating it yields CASSLVIRESTDTQYF.

In its sample, this clonotype was seen a few times. The rearrangement joins TRBV18 to TRBJ2-1; no clear D gene. This CDR3 is 13 amino acids long. The germline V gene has CDR1 KGHSH and CDR2 LQKENI. V shed 2 bases and J shed 7 bases, with 9 bases lying between them. The CDR3 nucleotides read TGTGCCAGCTCACCATTAGGGTGGAATGAGCAGTTCTTC. It yields the protein CASSPLGWNEQFF.

In this sample, this clonotype turned up a few times. CDR3 sequence: CSVVDRKSSYNEQFF. The CDR3 DNA reads TGCAGCGTTGTGGATCGAAAAAGCTCCTACAATGAGCAGTTCTTC. The chain links TRBV29-1 to TRBJ2-1, with D unresolved. The CDR3 has 15 amino acids. V lost 4 bases to trimming and J lost 0 bases, with 13 bases between them. Germline-derived CDR1 and CDR2 are SQVTM and ANQGSEA.

The chain carries TRBV20-1 and TRBJ2-7; D ambiguous. CDR1 is DFQATT, CDR2 SNEGSKA, per germline (reference sequence). Trimming pared 1 base from V and 5 bases from J, leaving 18 bases between. CDR3 size: 15 residues. CDR3 DNA: TGCAGTGCTAGAGTAGGGTGGCTGAACTTCCACGAGCAGTACTTC. It is translated as CSARVGWLNFHEQYF.

This clonotype was seen more than once but under ten times. The genes are TRBV29-1 and TRBJ1-4, with D possibly matching TRBD1 (5 bases). V was cut by 4 bases and J by 8 bases, with 8 bases left in between. In germline, CDR1 is SQVTM, CDR2 ANQGSEA. The CDR3 runs 11 residues. CDR3 sequence reads: CSVGQREKLFF. The CDR3 DNA reads TGCAGCGTTGGACAGAGGGAAAAACTGTTTTTT.

The gene calls are TRBV5-1 and TRBJ2-3, with D possibly being TRBD1 or TRBD2 (5 bases each). Germline V gene data show CDR1 as SGHRS and CDR2 as YFSETQ. The CDR3 is 16 amino acids. Trimming removed 0 bases from V and 2 bases from J, with 13 bases in between. The DNA of the CDR3 is TGCGCCAGCAGCTTGGGGATTGGGGGAATCACAGATACGCAGTATTTT. Its translation: CASSLGIGGITDTQYF. Based on the CDR3 plus reference TRBV5-1 and TRBJ2-3, the full variable domain is KAGVTQTPRYLIKTRGQQVTLSCSPISGHRSVSWYQQTPGQGLQFLFEYFSETQRNKGNFPGRFSGRQFSNSRSEMNVSTLELGDSALYLCASSLGIGGITDTQYFGPGTRLTVL.

This clonotype has only a few counts. The CDR3 sequence: CASGQGPDTQYF. CDR3 coding DNA: TGTGCCAGCGGACAGGGCCCAGATACGCAGTATTTT. This chain links TRBV6-5 with TRBJ2-3, with 8 bases that match TRBD1. CDR3 length equals 12 residues. CDR1 is MNHEY, CDR2 SVGAGI, per germline. Germline trimming cut 8 bases from V and 4 bases from J; bases unmatched to any gene: 2.

Of note for this clonotype: One base away lies a much larger clone, so this may be a sequencing read error. The chain has TRBV12-3 or TRBV12-4 and TRBJ2-3, with 8 nucleotides matching TRBD2. The CDR3 has 15 amino acids. The CDR3 spells CACSFSGDSTDTQYF. The CDR3 DNA reads as TGTGCCTGCAGTTTTAGCGGGGATAGCACAGATACGCAGTATTTT.

The chain combines TRBV20-1 with TRBJ1-2, with 8 bases fitting TRBD1. CDR1 and CDR2 from the germline V gene are DFQATT and SNEGSKA (reference sequence). With V trimmed by 5 bases and J by 6 bases, 11 bases remained unmatched. The CDR3 sequence is 14 residues long. In DNA form, the CDR3 reads TGCAGTGCTTTCAATTCAGGGGGCGAAGATGGCTACACCTTC. It is translated as CSAFNSGGEDGYTF.

The chain uses TRBV3-1 and TRBJ2-7, with a tentative D call TRBD1 (6 bases). The V end lost 2 bases, the J end lost 8 bases, and 10 bases lay between the germline ends. The CDR3 contains 12 residues. The germline V gene encodes CDR1 LGHDT and CDR2 YNNKEL (reference sequence). CDR3 coding DNA: TGTGCCAGCAGCCAAACACAGGGAAAGCAGTACTTC. Its protein product is CASSQTQGKQYF.

The chain employs TRBV6-6 and TRBJ1-4; D is unresolved. The germline V and J ends were trimmed by 5 bases and 5 bases, with 9 bases remaining between them. Germline lookup yields CDR1 MNHNY and CDR2 SVGAGI (reference sequence). The CDR3 is made up of 13 amino acids. The CDR3 nucleotides read TGTGCCAGCAGTCAGGACCGGAATGAAAAACTGTTTTTT. The encoded protein is CASSQDRNEKLFF.

The V call is TRBV20-1, the J call TRBJ1-5; no clear D. Between the trimmed V and J ends, which lost 3 bases and 0 bases, there was a span of 6 bases. The CDR3 has 13 amino acids. Per germline, CDR1 DFQATT and CDR2 SNEGSKA (reference sequence). The DNA of the CDR3 is TGCAGTGCTAGGGACCATAGCAATCAGCCCCAGCATTTT. Amino acid sequence: CSARDHSNQPQHF.

The chain recombines TRBV6-1 with TRBJ2-1, with D uncertain. The CDR3 is 15 amino acids. V lost 8 bases and J lost 4, with 18 bases in between. Per the germline V gene, CDR1 is MNHNS and CDR2 is SASEGT. CDR3 residues: CASGAGAPQYNEQFF. CDR3 DNA sequence: TGTGCCAGCGGAGCCGGCGCCCCGCAGTACAATGAGCAGTTCTTC.